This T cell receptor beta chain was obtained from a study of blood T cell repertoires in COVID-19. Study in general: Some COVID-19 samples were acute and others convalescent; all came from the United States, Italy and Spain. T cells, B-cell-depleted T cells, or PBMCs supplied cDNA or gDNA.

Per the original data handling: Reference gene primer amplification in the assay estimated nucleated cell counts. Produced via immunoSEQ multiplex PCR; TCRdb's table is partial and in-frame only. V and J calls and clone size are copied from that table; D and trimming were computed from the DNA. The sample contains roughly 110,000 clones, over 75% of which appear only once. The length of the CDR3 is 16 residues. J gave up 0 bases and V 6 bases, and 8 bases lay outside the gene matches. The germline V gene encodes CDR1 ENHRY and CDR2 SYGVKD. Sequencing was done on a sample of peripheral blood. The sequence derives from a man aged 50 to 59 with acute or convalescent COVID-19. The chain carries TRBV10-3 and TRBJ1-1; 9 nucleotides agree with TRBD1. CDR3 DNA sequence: TGTGCCATCAGGATGAGAGGGACAGGGCTGAACACTGAAGCTTTCTTT. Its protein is CAIRMRGTGLNTEAFF.